Sequencing of this T cell receptor beta chain was carried out in a study of Graves' ophthalmopathy and Graves' hyperthyroidism (dated by TCRdb to the late 2010s). Background for the entire study: Peripheral blood samples were taken at the time of initial diagnosis, before any treatment was given. To explore V-J signatures that separate ophthalmopathy from hyperthyroidism, a discovery set of fewer than 110 patients was enrolled, consisting of about 43 with ophthalmopathy and fewer than 60 with stable hyperthyroidism. In about six hyperthyroidism patients, the T-cell repertoire of thyroid tissue was compared with the T-cell repertoire of blood. For training and testing, the 80 to 100 patients in the discovery cohort were randomly divided in a 7:3 ratio. To tell Graves' ophthalmopathy apart from Graves' hyperthyroidism, and to predict which patients would progress to ophthalmopathy, the study relied on TCR beta repertoire signatures. In total, 135 blood samples were TCR-sequenced: around 42 ophthalmopathy, over 70 hyperthyroidism and approximately 17 hyperthyroidism-to-ophthalmopathy patients. The independent validation cohort included approximately 19 hyperthyroidism patients plus 17 patients who later progressed from hyperthyroidism to ophthalmopathy. Once sampling was done, hyperthyroidism patients were given methimazole at a starting dose of 30 mg daily, while ophthalmopathy patients were given high-dose intravenous methylprednisolone. General findings and caveats noted by the study authors: In validation, the model predicted ophthalmopathy progression with nearly 71% sensitivity and less than 80% specificity; 12 predicted patients were CT-confirmed with GO in a median of around 6 months. Most expanded thyroid clonotypes with a frequency above 0.001 also appeared in blood, which suggests that blood repertoires may reflect the immune response in the thyroid. Sample size was not statistically predetermined, and group allocation was not concealed from the investigators. In cross-validation, the 13-signature model distinguished ophthalmopathy from stable hyperthyroidism with nearly 90% sensitivity and about 84% specificity, and in the test set the corresponding values were about 80% and 75%.

TCR beta CDR3 regions were amplified from RNA transcripts for repertoire sequencing. HTBI primers and the Qiagen OneStep RT-PCR kit were used in a first-round RT-PCR, which was followed by a second-round multiplex PCR, size selection and purification. Libraries were sequenced on an Illumina HiSeq2000 using paired-end 100 bp reads. As for the authors' bioinformatics: SOAPnuke was used to process the reads, removing any read that contained adapters or uncalled bases, had a mean Phred below 15, or lacked an exact match to the constant primer or identifier. COPE v1.2.5 was used to merge the high-quality paired reads. Each unique nucleotide sequence was treated as a clonotype, and MiTCR v1.1 was used to align the clonotypes to the IMGT TRB V, D and J references. Only V-J combinations with frequency above 0.0001 were analysed, covering about 99% of repertoires. For each V-J combination, a TCR clonal expansion and chaos score was defined as F50 clonal expansion divided by the chaos observed in the TCRdist matrix. Welch's t-statistics and random forest were used to narrow the features down to 13 V-J combinations, which were then fed into a naive Bayes classifier. The Morisita-Horn index was used to measure how similar the thyroid and blood repertoires were. TCRdb itself trimmed the public reads at Q25 with fastp, ran MiXCR and retained productive beta chains. Rows are combined by CDR3 protein, so each entry shows the most common genes and DNA. In this record, the V and J calls reflect TCRdb's handling and not the investigators' own analysis. The sample table lists over 500,000 distinct CDR3 sequences, about a fifth of them with a count of one. More than 5.5% of the sample belongs to the ten largest clones.

A patient counted as having stable hyperthyroidism if there was no progression to ophthalmopathy within 18 months of follow-up. Patients with hyperthyroidism were aged 18 to 65 years, had been newly diagnosed, and had a disease duration of less than 2 months. Patients were excluded if they had other autoimmune diseases, uncontrolled infections, pregnancy or lactation. Clinical symptoms, serum thyroxine, TRAb, thyroid ultrasound and orbital computed tomography formed the basis of the diagnosis. PBMCs were isolated from about 9.2 ml of fresh peripheral blood by Ficoll-Paque density gradient centrifugation. Total RNA was extracted using Trizol reagent, and RNA quality was checked on an Agilent 2100 Bioanalyzer. The CDR3 numbers 11 residues from cysteine through phenylalanine. Only the CDR3 DNA is retained, 33 bases long and in frame from the first base. V loses 8 bases, J loses 10 bases, and the germline ends lie 15 bases apart. CDR1 and CDR2 were assigned from the germline V gene as MNHNS and SASEGT.

This clonotype has a count of ten or more. What this receptor recognizes is not known. Base quality data are lacking; no much larger clone is found one base away. This receptor was obtained from a woman between 18 and 29 years old with stable Graves' hyperthyroidism. Some clones in this sample may be carry-over from other donors' samples. Donor details come from another sample of the same person, matched by shared clones. The V and J segments used are TRBV6-1 and TRBJ2-7; too little of a D gene remains to name it. The source material was peripheral blood. DNA sequence: TGTGCCAGCTACTCGTCCGGTCCCCAGTACTTC. The encoded protein is CASYSSGPQYF.